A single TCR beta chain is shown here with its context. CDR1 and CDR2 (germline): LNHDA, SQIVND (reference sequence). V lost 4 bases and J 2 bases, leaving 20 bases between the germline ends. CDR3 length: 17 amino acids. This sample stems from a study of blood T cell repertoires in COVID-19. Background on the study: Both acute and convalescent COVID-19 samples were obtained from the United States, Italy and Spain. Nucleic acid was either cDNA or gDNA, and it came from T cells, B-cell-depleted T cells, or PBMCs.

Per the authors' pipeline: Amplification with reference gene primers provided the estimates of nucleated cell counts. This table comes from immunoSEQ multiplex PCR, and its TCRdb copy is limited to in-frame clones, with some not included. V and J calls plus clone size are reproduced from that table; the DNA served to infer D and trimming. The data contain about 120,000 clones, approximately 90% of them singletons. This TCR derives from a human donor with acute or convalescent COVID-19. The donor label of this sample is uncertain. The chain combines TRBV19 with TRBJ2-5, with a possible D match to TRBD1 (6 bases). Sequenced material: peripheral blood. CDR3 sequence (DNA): TGTGCCAGTAGTAGGCGATCAGGGGCGCGACGTCAAGAGACCCAGTACTTC. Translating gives CASSRRSGARRQETQYF. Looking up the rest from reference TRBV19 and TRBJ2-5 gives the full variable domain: DGGITQSPKYLFRKEGQNVTLSCEQNLNHDAMYWYRQDPGQGLRLIYYSQIVNDFQKGDIAEGYSVSREKKESFPLTVTSAQKNPTAFYLCASSRRSGARRQETQYFGPGTRLLVL.